These T cell receptor beta chains were read from a single sample in a study of OX40 agonist ivuxolimab in advanced cancers. Profiling relied on immunoSEQ multiplex PCR, and the TCRdb table lists in-frame clones only, not all of them. This sample has approximately 58,000 clones, with approximately 91% found just once. The specimen comprised CD4+ or CD8+ T cells sorted from blood, sampled in a trial of the OX40 agonist ivuxolimab. These receptors originate from an adult with an advanced solid tumor such as melanoma, head and neck, liver or kidney cancer. Both conserved end residues are part of each CDR3. D genes are given only for firm matches. Part of the rows lack a size; the others show once, few, many or a class for expanded clones.

v_gene,abundance,d_gene,j_gene,CDR3aa,CDR3nt
TRBV9,-,-,TRBJ1-3,CASSVGLVAGNTIYF,TGTGCCAGCAGCGTAGGGTTGGTAGCTGGAAACACCATATATTTT
TRBV7-3,-,TRBD1,TRBJ2-3,CASSIQGPRDTQYF,TGTGCCAGCAGCATACAGGGGCCTCGAGATACGCAGTATTTT
TRBV6-5,-,-,TRBJ1-3,CASRNSGNTIYF,TGTGCCAGCAGGAACTCTGGAAACACCATATATTTT
TRBV7-7,-,TRBD1,TRBJ2-7,CASSPGQGVGYEQYF,TGTGCTAGCAGCCCAGGACAGGGGGTAGGCTACGAGCAGTACTTC
TRBV6-1,-,-,TRBJ2-1,CASSESLAGSYNEQFF,TGTGCCAGCAGTGAATCATTGGCGGGTTCCTACAATGAGCAGTTCTTC
TRBV10-3,once,TRBD1,TRBJ1-2,CAISSDRVGYTF,TGTGCCATCAGCTCCGACAGGGTTGGCTACACCTTC
TRBV18,-,TRBD2,TRBJ2-6,CASSATSGTISGANVLTF,TGTGCCAGCTCAGCGACTAGCGGGACAATCTCTGGGGCCAACGTCCTGACTTTC
TRBV14,-,TRBD2,TRBJ2-1,CASSQAGGPAYNEQFF,TGTGCCAGCAGCCAAGCGGGAGGGCCCGCCTACAATGAGCAGTTCTTC
TRBV4-3,-,-,TRBJ2-7,CASSQGWGLSGVYEQYF,TGCGCCAGCAGCCAAGGTTGGGGCCTGAGCGGAGTCTACGAGCAGTACTTC
TRBV6-5,-,-,TRBJ1-2,CASRTGWGYTF,TGTGCCAGCAGGACTGGATGGGGCTACACCTTC
TRBV19,-,-,TRBJ2-3,CASSRGGTDTQYF,TGTGCCAGTAGTAGAGGGGGCACAGATACGCAGTATTTT
TRBV25-1,-,-,TRBJ1-1,CASSEPGANTEAFF,TGTGCCAGCAGTGAGCCAGGAGCCAACACTGAAGCTTTCTTT
TRBV6-4,-,TRBD1,TRBJ2-1,CASSALGQGGNEQFF,TGTGCCAGCAGTGCTCTCGGACAGGGAGGCAATGAGCAGTTCTTC
TRBV10-3,-,-,TRBJ2-7,CAISDWGVNEQYF,TGTGCCATCAGTGACTGGGGGGTAAACGAGCAGTACTTC
TRBV29-1,-,-,TRBJ2-2,CSALSGVNTGELFF,TGCAGCGCCTTGTCTGGGGTAAACACCGGGGAGCTGTTTTTT
TRBV5-6,-,TRBD1,TRBJ2-3,CASSGAGTGGTDTQYF,TGTGCCAGCAGCGGAGCCGGGACAGGGGGCACAGATACGCAGTATTTT
TRBV23-1,-,-,TRBJ1-5,CASSQTEGHRDPEGANSNQPQHF,TGCGCCAGCAGTCAAACCGAAGGTCACAGGGATCCCGAAGGGGCGAATAGCAATCAGCCCCAGCATTTT
TRBV6-6,-,-,TRBJ2-5,CASSYGTASTQYF,TGTGCCAGCAGTTACGGAACTGCCTCGACCCAGTACTTC
TRBV10-1,-,-,TRBJ1-6,CASSESGLERSYNSPLHF,TGCGCCAGCAGTGAGTCCGGACTTGAGCGCTCCTATAATTCACCCCTCCACTTT
TRBV7-2,few,-,TRBJ1-1,CASSLASNRRAFF,TGTGCCAGCAGCTTAGCTTCAAACCGACGAGCTTTCTTT
TRBV7-2,-,-,TRBJ2-7,CASSRVRTGEQYF,TGTGCCAGCAGCCGCGTTAGGACGGGTGAGCAGTACTTC
TRBV7-2,-,TRBD1,TRBJ1-5,CASSLTPGQGQPQHF,TGTGCCAGCAGCTTAACTCCGGGACAGGGGCAGCCCCAGCATTTT
TRBV27,-,TRBD2,TRBJ2-7,CASRNLAGGSYEQYF,TGTGCCAGCAGAAATCTAGCGGGAGGATCCTACGAGCAGTACTTC
TRBV10-3,-,-,TRBJ2-1,CAIRDSRGKGNEQFF,TGTGCCATCAGGGATTCTCGGGGCAAGGGCAATGAGCAGTTCTTC
TRBV7-2,-,-,TRBJ2-3,CASSLEGREVDTQYF,TGTGCCAGCAGCTTAGAGGGTCGGGAAGTAGATACGCAGTATTTT
TRBV30,-,TRBD2,TRBJ2-1,CAWRGGGRYNEQFF,TGTGCCTGGAGGGGCGGGGGGAGGTACAATGAGCAGTTCTTC
TRBV28,-,-,TRBJ1-1,CASTRAETHEAFF,TGTGCCAGCACCCGGGCGGAGACCCATGAAGCTTTCTTT
TRBV7-2,-,-,TRBJ2-1,CASSFQSGLYNEQFF,TGTGCCAGCAGCTTCCAGAGCGGACTCTACAATGAGCAGTTCTTC
TRBV4-1,-,TRBD2,TRBJ2-1,CASSQISGRSYNEQFF,TGCGCCAGCAGCCAAATAAGCGGGAGATCCTACAATGAGCAGTTCTTC
TRBV28,-,-,TRBJ2-6,CASSRTGANVLTF,TGTGCCAGCAGCAGAACTGGGGCCAACGTCCTGACTTTC
TRBV27,-,-,TRBJ1-1,CASRLEYRNTEAFF,TGTGCCAGCAGACTCGAGTACCGAAACACTGAAGCTTTCTTT
TRBV18,-,TRBD1,TRBJ1-2,CASSPGQGDYGYTF,TGTGCCAGCTCACCAGGGCAGGGGGACTATGGCTACACCTTC
TRBV5-1,few,TRBD1,TRBJ1-5,CASSLEGRGQGQPQHF,TGCGCCAGCAGCTTGGAAGGACGAGGACAGGGCCAGCCCCAGCATTTT